This is a list of T cell receptor beta chains from one sample in a study of blood T cell repertoires in COVID-19. Sequencing was performed with immunoSEQ multiplex PCR; in TCRdb, only in-frame clones are kept and a portion is missing. Found here are about 210,000 clones, 83% of them singletons; the top ten hold around 2.3%. The sequenced material came from peripheral blood. Receptors originate from a middle-aged woman with active or convalescent COVID-19. Each CDR3 is given with its conserved first and last residue. Each record gives: J gene, clone size, V gene, D gene, CDR3 protein, CDR3 DNA. A D gene is named only where the DNA matches it firmly. Clone sizes are given selectively: once, few, many, or a class where the clone is expanded.

TRBJ2-1 - TRBV30 TRBD1 CAWRKTGGHEQFF TGTGCCTGGAGGAAGACAGGGGGCCATGAGCAGTTCTTC
TRBJ1-6 - TRBV18 - CASSPRQAAGSAYNSPLHF TGTGCCAGCTCACCCCGACAGGCCGCTGGGAGCGCATATAATTCACCCCTCCACTTT
TRBJ2-7 - TRBV6-5 TRBD1 CASGDRGYEQYF TGTGCCAGCGGGGACAGGGGCTACGAGCAGTACTTC
TRBJ2-3 - TRBV5-4 TRBD1 CASSPRTGGTDTQYF TGTGCCAGCAGCCCGCGGACAGGGGGCACAGATACGCAGTATTTT
TRBJ2-1 - TRBV29-1 TRBD2 CSVDGGGVGNEQFF TGCAGCGTTGATGGCGGGGGGGTTGGGAATGAGCAGTTCTTC
TRBJ1-2 - TRBV6-5 - CASTAGGLSNYGYTF TGTGCCAGCACCGCCGGGGGGTTATCCAACTATGGCTACACCTTC
TRBJ1-4 - TRBV4-2 - CASSQGTGANEKLFF TGTGCCAGCAGCCAGGGGACGGGGGCTAATGAAAAACTGTTTTTT
TRBJ2-7 - TRBV4-1 TRBD2 CASSRRPSGHYEQYF TGCGCCAGCAGCCGCCGTCCTAGCGGACACTACGAGCAGTACTTC
TRBJ2-7 - TRBV6-5 TRBD2 CASLFSGKSNEQYF TGTGCCAGCCTATTCAGCGGGAAGTCAAACGAGCAGTACTTC
TRBJ1-4 - TRBV24-1 TRBD1 CATSDNGQGGNEKLFF TGTGCCACCAGTGATAATGGACAGGGAGGTAATGAAAAACTGTTTTTT
TRBJ1-2 - TRBV18 - CASSPGGTLGYTF TGTGCCAGCTCACCGGGGGGGACATTAGGCTACACCTTC
TRBJ2-1 - TRBV24-1 - CATSDKDMFYNEQFF TGTGCCACCAGTGACAAGGACATGTTTTACAATGAGCAGTTCTTC
TRBJ1-6 - TRBV7-8 - CASSQGGDLPLHF TGTGCCAGCAGCCAAGGGGGGGACTTACCCCTCCACTTT
TRBJ2-5 - TRBV6-5 TRBD1 CASSTGDTMWETQYF TGTGCCAGCAGTACAGGGGACACAATGTGGGAGACCCAGTACTTC
TRBJ2-7 once TRBV19 TRBD1 CASSSYSPRDRYEQYF TGTGCCAGTAGTTCTTACTCACCCCGGGACAGGTACGAGCAGTACTTC
TRBJ2-5 - TRBV7-2 TRBD1 CASRNLQGMETQYF TGTGCCAGCCGTAATCTACAGGGGATGGAGACCCAGTACTTC
TRBJ1-2 - TRBV7-9 TRBD1 CASSPDRENHGYTF TGTGCCAGCAGCCCCGACAGGGAAAACCATGGCTACACCTTC
TRBJ2-7 - TRBV14 - CASSGGTDYEQYF TGTGCCAGCAGCGGAGGGACTGATTACGAGCAGTACTTC
TRBJ2-7 - TRBV20-1 - CSASPPLTYEQYF TGCAGTGCTAGTCCCCCCCTTACCTACGAGCAGTACTTC
TRBJ2-1 - TRBV29-1 TRBD2 CSVRGLAGSVEQFF TGCAGCGTTCGTGGACTAGCGGGCTCGGTGGAGCAGTTCTTC
TRBJ1-1 - TRBV20-1 - CSASSRVDEAFF TGCAGTGCTAGTTCCAGGGTAGATGAAGCTTTCTTT
TRBJ2-1 - TRBV11-2 TRBD2 CASSLLAGSFNEQFF TGTGCCAGCAGCCTACTAGCGGGATCCTTCAATGAGCAGTTCTTC
TRBJ2-6 - TRBV11-3 - CASSLEGQTSGANVLTF TGTGCCAGCAGCTTAGAGGGCCAGACCTCTGGGGCCAACGTCCTGACTTTC
TRBJ1-5 - TRBV2 TRBD1 CATSPGTGGRQPQHF TGTGCCACCTCACCCGGGACAGGGGGGAGACAGCCCCAGCATTTT
TRBJ1-2 - TRBV6-2/TRBV6-3 - CASSYGGYGYTF TGTGCCAGCAGTTACGGAGGCTATGGCTACACCTTC
TRBJ1-2 few TRBV5-1 TRBD1 CASTSGQVNYGYTF TGCGCCAGCACCTCGGGACAGGTTAACTATGGCTACACCTTC
TRBJ1-5 - TRBV7-8 - CASSDTGQPQHF TGTGCCAGCAGCGATACAGGCCAGCCCCAGCATTTT
TRBJ1-5 - TRBV27 - CASRGTTDQPQHF TGTGCCAGTAGGGGGACCACGGATCAGCCCCAGCATTTT
TRBJ2-2 - TRBV24-1 - CASSGEPYGELFF TGTGCCTCCTCGGGAGAGCCGTACGGGGAGCTGTTTTTT
TRBJ2-5 - TRBV24-1 TRBD2 CATSDAGGIQETQYF TGTGCCACCAGTGACGCGGGGGGAATACAAGAGACCCAGTACTTC
TRBJ2-3 - TRBV2 - CASSELLTDTQYF TGTGCCAGCAGTGAACTCCTCACAGATACGCAGTATTTT
TRBJ1-2 - TRBV5-4 TRBD1 CASSAAGTGRHYGYTF TGTGCCAGCAGCGCTGCAGGGACAGGGAGACATTATGGCTACACCTTC
TRBJ1-1 - TRBV7-9 - CASSPTDTMNTEAFF TGTGCCAGCAGCCCAACTGACACCATGAACACTGAAGCTTTCTTT
TRBJ2-2 - TRBV6-5 - CASIYASPTGELFF TGTGCCAGCATTTACGCTAGCCCCACCGGGGAGCTGTTTTTT
TRBJ1-5 - TRBV5-1 TRBD1 CASRRGPSDNQPQHF TGCGCCAGCAGGAGGGGGCCCTCAGACAATCAGCCCCAGCATTTT
TRBJ2-1 - TRBV11-2 TRBD1 CASSPRAGGDNEQFF TGTGCCAGCAGCCCCCGGGCAGGGGGTGACAATGAGCAGTTCTTC
TRBJ2-2 - TRBV29-1 - CSVRRTNTGELFF TGCAGCGTTAGGCGGACTAACACCGGGGAGCTGTTTTTT
TRBJ2-7 - TRBV6-1 TRBD1 CASSDLDRANPYEQYF TGTGCCAGCAGTGATCTGGACAGGGCAAACCCCTACGAGCAGTACTTC
TRBJ2-5 - TRBV30 TRBD2 CAWSVSSGGARETQYF TGTGCCTGGAGTGTATCTAGCGGGGGGGCCCGTGAGACCCAGTACTTC
TRBJ2-1 - TRBV27 TRBD2 CASRLGLGTSGDEQFF TGTGCCAGCAGACTAGGTCTTGGGACTAGCGGCGATGAGCAGTTCTTC
TRBJ1-2 - TRBV19 TRBD1 CASSPERPGQGYGRGYTF TGTGCCAGTAGTCCCGAAAGACCGGGACAGGGTTATGGGCGGGGCTACACCTTC
TRBJ2-7 - TRBV7-2 TRBD2 CASSLARGVLREQYF TGTGCCAGCAGCTTAGCCCGGGGGGTACTTCGGGAGCAGTACTTC
TRBJ2-1 - TRBV9 TRBD2 CASSVGLSGRLAGSNEQFF TGTGCCAGCAGCGTAGGTCTCTCGGGGCGGCTAGCGGGAAGTAATGAGCAGTTCTTC
TRBJ1-5 - TRBV24-1 TRBD1 CATSYRGEQPQHF TGTGCCACCAGTTACAGGGGTGAACAGCCCCAGCATTTT
TRBJ2-3 - TRBV6-2/TRBV6-3 TRBD1 CASSSLRGQSTDTQYF TGTGCCAGCAGTTCACTCAGGGGGCAGAGCACAGATACGCAGTATTTT
TRBJ1-5 few TRBV6-5 TRBD1 CASKKGQGNQPQHF TGTGCCAGCAAAAAGGGACAGGGGAATCAGCCCCAGCATTTT
TRBJ1-1 - TRBV6-5 TRBD1 CASSLQQGADTEAFF TGTGCCAGCAGTCTACAACAGGGGGCGGACACTGAAGCTTTCTTT
TRBJ2-1 - TRBV2 TRBD2 CATCPRLAGSGEQFF TGTGCCACCTGCCCCAGACTAGCGGGATCGGGGGAGCAGTTCTTC
TRBJ1-6 once TRBV29-1 TRBD1 CSVSTDRGRNSPLHF TGCAGCGTTTCTACTGACAGGGGCCGAAATTCACCCCTCCACTTT
TRBJ1-2 - TRBV5-4 - CASSLDGGRFQNYGYTF TGTGCCAGCAGCTTGGACGGGGGGCGATTTCAAAACTATGGCTACACCTTC
TRBJ1-5 - TRBV2 - CASRGGGGGNQPQHF TGTGCCAGCAGGGGGGGTGGAGGTGGCAATCAGCCCCAGCATTTT
TRBJ1-6 once TRBV4-2 - CASSQFRRVESPLHF TGTGCCAGCAGCCAATTCCGCAGGGTCGAATCACCCCTCCACTTT
TRBJ2-7 - TRBV30 TRBD2 CAWGAGVRYF TGTGCCTGGGGCGCGGGGGTCCGGTACTTC
TRBJ2-3 few TRBV27 TRBD2 CASSPLAGGLSDTQYF TGTGCCAGCAGTCCCCTCGCGGGGGGGCTTTCAGATACGCAGTATTTT
TRBJ2-7 few TRBV5-1 - CASTPLGGVANEQYF TGCGCCAGCACCCCGTTGGGCGGGGTTGCCAACGAGCAGTACTTC
TRBJ1-2 - TRBV4-1 - CASSQERESYGYTF TGCGCCAGCAGCCAAGAACGGGAGAGCTATGGCTACACCTTC
TRBJ1-5 - TRBV30 - CAWSPSGYGANQPQHF TGTGCCTGGAGTCCCTCGGGTTATGGAGCCAATCAGCCCCAGCATTTT
TRBJ1-3 - TRBV11-3 - CASSPRGGPSGNTIYF TGTGCCAGCAGCCCAAGGGGGGGACCCTCTGGAAACACCATATATTTT